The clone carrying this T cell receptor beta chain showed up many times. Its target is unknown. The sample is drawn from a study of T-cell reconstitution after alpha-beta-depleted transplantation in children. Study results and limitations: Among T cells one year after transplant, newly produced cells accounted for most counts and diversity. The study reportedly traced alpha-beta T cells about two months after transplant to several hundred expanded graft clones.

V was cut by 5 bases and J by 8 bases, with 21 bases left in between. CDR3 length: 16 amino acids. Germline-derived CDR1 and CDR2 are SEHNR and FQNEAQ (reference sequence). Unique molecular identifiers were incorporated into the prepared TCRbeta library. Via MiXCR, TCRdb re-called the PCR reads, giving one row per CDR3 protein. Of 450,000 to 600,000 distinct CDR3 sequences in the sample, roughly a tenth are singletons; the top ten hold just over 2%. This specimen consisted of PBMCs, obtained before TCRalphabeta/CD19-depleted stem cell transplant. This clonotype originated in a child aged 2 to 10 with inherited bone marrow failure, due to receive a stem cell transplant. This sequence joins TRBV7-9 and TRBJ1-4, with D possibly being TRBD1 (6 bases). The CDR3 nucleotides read TGTGCCAGCAGCGAATTCCGGGGACAAGAGTACGAAAAACTGTTTTTT. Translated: CASSEFRGQEYEKLFF.